These T cell receptor beta chains were read from a single sample in a study of T cell responses to AZD1222 COVID-19 vaccine. Assay used: immunoSEQ multiplex PCR; TCRdb lists only in-frame clones, some missing. The repertoire holds 130,000 to 150,000 clones, with just over 85% as singletons. Source: peripheral blood, taken 28 days after the second AZD1222 dose. These receptors came from an adult who received the AZD1222 COVID-19 vaccine. Both conserved end residues are trimmed from each CDR3. Each record gives: V gene, CDR3 protein.

V: TRBV19; CDR3: ASSADRGNQPQH
V: TRBV5-4; CDR3: ASSPDGGLGYT
V: TRBV5-4; CDR3: ASSRGTSGGVGVGDTQY
V: TRBV4-1; CDR3: ASSQDRLESDTQY
V: TRBV10-2; CDR3: ASSEAYRDSEQY
V: TRBV15; CDR3: ATSLTVDEKLF
V: TRBV10-2; CDR3: ASSDGTSGTDTQY
V: TRBV9; CDR3: ASSGVRGDNEQF
V: TRBV18; CDR3: ASSPRGSLRNEQF
V: TRBV7-2; CDR3: ASSPGQGGGYGYT
V: TRBV29-1; CDR3: SVARLAASSYNEQF
V: TRBV10-2; CDR3: ASRILAGGPGELF
V: TRBV4-2; CDR3: ASSQEDGMFQPQH
V: TRBV11-2; CDR3: ASSLVWRLAGSASYEQY
V: TRBV11-2; CDR3: ASSLYVRQEMNQPQH
V: TRBV11-2; CDR3: ASSPQGWNTEAF
V: TRBV16; CDR3: ASSQSRQGSYGYT
V: TRBV27; CDR3: ASSLRVGNQPQH
V: TRBV7-9; CDR3: ASSLVTENTEAF
V: TRBV6-5; CDR3: ASTSSPSATQY
V: TRBV12-5; CDR3: ASGLPLGQGSTGELF
V: TRBV14; CDR3: ASSRKGQWSGNTIY
V: TRBV10-3; CDR3: ATAGTGDQPQH
V: TRBV18; CDR3: ASSPSTDTQY
V: TRBV5-1; CDR3: ASSPDRGAYGYT
V: TRBV5-1; CDR3: ASSLASSGANVLT